The next 26 T cell receptor beta chains were all read from a single sample in a study of brain T cells in children with intractable seizures. Assay used: immunoSEQ multiplex PCR; TCRdb lists only in-frame clones, some missing. The sample lists tens of thousands of clones; about 93% were seen once. The sequencing here drew on peripheral blood, taken at surgery. The receptor set was obtained from a boy under three years old with tuberous sclerosis and intractable seizures.

V usage is TRBV7-6 and J usage is TRBJ2-2, with D possibly TRBD1 on 6 matching bases. From germline, CDR1 is SGHVS and CDR2 FNYEAQ. V was pared by 0 bases and J by 4 bases, with 6 bases between. This CDR3 contains 14 residues. The CDR3 DNA is TGTGCCAGCAGCTTAGCAGGGGGCACCGGGGAGCTGTTTTTT. Its translation: CASSLAGGTGELFF.

The J gene is TRBJ1-2, the V gene TRBV19, with a possible D match to TRBD1 (5 bases). Between the trimmed V and J ends, which lost 6 bases and 8 bases, there was a span of 10 bases. The CDR3 extends over 11 amino acids. CDR1 and CDR2 from the germline V gene are LNHDA and SQIVND (reference sequence). Here the CDR3 reads CASRSRVGYTF. The CDR3 DNA follows: TGTGCCAGTAGGTCCAGGGTGGGCTACACCTTC.

V and J are TRBV29-1 and TRBJ2-5, with D unresolved. Trimming pared 4 bases from V and 7 bases from J, leaving 13 bases between. This CDR3 comprises 12 residues. Germline V gene data show CDR1 as SQVTM and CDR2 as ANQGSEA. CDR3 loop: CSVGPSAGTQYF. The CDR3 nucleotides read TGCAGCGTTGGGCCGTCTGCCGGGACCCAGTACTTC.

The chain couples TRBV27 to TRBJ2-5, with TRBD2 matching over 7 bases. J gave up 2 bases and V 8 bases, and 8 bases lay outside the gene matches. The CDR3 runs 14 residues. The germline CDR1 and CDR2 sequences are MNHEY and SMNVEV (reference sequence). The CDR3 DNA reads as TGTGCCAGCCAACAGCGGGGTGGGCAAGAGACCCAGTACTTC. Amino acids: CASQQRGGQETQYF.

V and J are TRBV6-5 and TRBJ2-1, with TRBD2 matching 12 bases. The CDR3 runs to 15 residues. Germline loops: CDR1 MNHEY, CDR2 SVGAGI. V was pared by 2 bases and J by 8 bases, with 4 bases of the junction left unmatched. DNA of the CDR3: TGTGCCAGCAGTTACCGGACTAGCGGGGTCCATGAGCAGTTCTTC. Translated: CASSYRTSGVHEQFF.

The chain links TRBV10-2 to TRBJ2-3, with D maybe TRBD1 (5 bases). The CDR3 loop spans 13 amino acids. CDR1 WSHSY and CDR2 SAAADI come from the germline V gene. The V end was cut by 5 bases, the J end by 1 base, with 7 bases between. The CDR3 DNA follows: TGCGCCAGCAGTACACAGGGCACAGATACGCAGTATTTT. Translation: CASSTQGTDTQYF.

The gene calls are TRBV3-1 (or the pseudogene TRBV3-2) and TRBJ2-7; TRBD1 aligns across 7 bases. This CDR3 has 12 residues. Looked up from germline, CDR1 is LGHDT and CDR2 is YNNKEL (reference sequence). Germline trimming cut 4 bases from V and 9 bases from J; bases unmatched to any gene: 6. The CDR3 nucleotides read TGTGCCAGCAGCCTTCGACAGGGCAGGCAGTACTTC. This gives the protein CASSLRQGRQYF.

The V and J genes are TRBV6-5 and TRBJ2-7; 8 bases match TRBD2. The germline V gene encodes CDR1 MNHEY and CDR2 SVGAGI. The CDR3 contains 13 residues. Trimming removed 6 bases from V and 6 bases from J; junction bases left unmatched: 7. The CDR3 nucleotides are TGTGCCAGCAGCCCGGGACTAGTTGTCGAGCAGTACTTC. Its protein product is CASSPGLVVEQYF.

This rearrangement joins TRBV2 to TRBJ2-7; 8 bases are a match to TRBD1. This CDR3 has 14 amino acids. Germline CDR1 reads SNHLY; CDR2 reads FYNNEI. Losses at the gene ends were 7 bases for V and 0 bases for J; bases not matched to a gene: 5. In DNA, the CDR3 is TGTGCCAGCACCAAGGACAGGGCCTCCTACGAGCAGTACTTC. Its protein is CASTKDRASYEQYF.

This clone was observed a handful of times. This chain connects TRBV5-1 to TRBJ1-2; 9 positions match TRBD1. The V gene end was trimmed by 4 bases and the J gene end by 4 bases; junction bases not matched to a gene: 5. Germline V CDR1 and CDR2: SGHRS, YFSETQ. The CDR3 covers 14 residues. CDR3 loop: CASSLGTGTYGYTF. DNA of the CDR3: TGCGCCAGCAGCCTAGGGACAGGGACCTATGGCTACACCTTC.

The chain couples TRBV5-4 to TRBJ2-5, with 7 positions matching TRBD2. CDR3 length equals 14 residues. The germline gives CDR1 SGHNT, CDR2 YYREEE (reference sequence). Trimming took 4 bases from V and 1 from J; bases not matched to a gene: 4. In nucleotides, the CDR3 is TGTGCCAGCAGCAGTACTAGCGTCCAAGAGACCCAGTACTTC. Protein: CASSSTSVQETQYF.

The rearrangement links TRBV28 to TRBJ1-1, with a weak D call TRBD1 (5 bases). This CDR3 has 14 amino acids. Germline V lookup: CDR1 MDHEN, CDR2 SYDVKM. The ends were cut back, 2 bases at V and 1 base at J, with 8 bases in the middle. The CDR3 sequence: CASSLIQANTEAFF. The DNA for the CDR3 is TGTGCCAGCAGTTTAATACAGGCGAACACTGAAGCTTTCTTT.

This chain uses TRBV4-2 with TRBJ1-1, with D maybe TRBD1 (5 bases). V shed 0 bases and J shed 5 bases, with 7 bases lying between them. Germline CDR1 is LGHNA and CDR2 is YNFKEQ. The CDR3 is 13 residues long. This CDR3 is CASSQDGGTEAFF. DNA of the CDR3: TGTGCCAGCAGCCAAGACGGGGGGACTGAAGCTTTCTTT.

This clone appeared a few times. The gene calls are TRBV28 and TRBJ1-5; D gene ambiguous. CDR1 and CDR2 from the germline V gene are MDHEN and SYDVKM. The length of the CDR3 is 12 residues. V was pared by 7 bases and J by 7 bases, with 11 bases between. CDR3 in DNA: TGTGCCAGCACCCTGGGGTCCCAGCCCCAGCATTTT. Protein sequence: CASTLGSQPQHF.

The chain carries TRBV30 and TRBJ2-3; D assignment may be TRBD1 or TRBD2 (5 bases each). Trimming left V 0 bases short and J 2 bases short, with 12 bases between. CDR3 length: 15 amino acids. Per the germline V gene, CDR1 is GTSNPN and CDR2 is SVGIG (reference sequence). The CDR3 coding sequence is TGTGCCTGGAGTGTAGGGTCAGGGACCACAGATACGCAGTATTTT. Its translation is CAWSVGSGTTDTQYF.

The CDR3 loop is CASSQEGQNTEAFF. The CDR3 nucleotides are TGCGCCAGCAGCCAGGAGGGGCAGAACACTGAAGCTTTCTTT. V usage is TRBV5-1 and J usage is TRBJ1-1, with D perhaps TRBD1 (5 bases). With 4 bases removed from V and 1 base from J, the gap between germline ends came to 11 bases. Germline V gives CDR1 SGHRS, CDR2 YFSETQ. This CDR3 comprises 14 residues. The full variable domain, its missing parts supplied by reference TRBV5-1 and TRBJ1-1, is KAGVTQTPRYLIKTRGQQVTLSCSPISGHRSVSWYQQTPGQGLQFLFEYFSETQRNKGNFPGRFSGRQFSNSRSEMNVSTLELGDSALYLCASSQEGQNTEAFFGQGTRLTVV.

The rearrangement links TRBV11-2 to TRBJ1-5, with D hard to call. Germline V gives CDR1 SGHAT, CDR2 FQNNGV. The CDR3 totals 11 residues. Between the trimmed V and J ends, which lost 2 bases and 4 bases, there was a span of 0 bases. This CDR3 is CASSLNQPQHF. The CDR3 DNA reads TGTGCCAGCAGCTTAAATCAGCCCCAGCATTTT.

This rearrangement joins TRBV9 to TRBJ2-1; no reliable D call. CDR3 size: 16 residues. Germline loops: CDR1 SGDLS, CDR2 YYNGEE. V shed 7 bases and J shed 8 bases, with 25 bases lying between them. CDR3 bases: TGTGCCAGCGGCGCGAGTAGTGGACCCGGTGGGTATGAGCAGTTCTTC. Translated: CASGASSGPGGYEQFF.

This chain links TRBV6-1 with TRBJ2-2; TRBD1 matches at 11 bases. Germline V gives CDR1 MNHNS, CDR2 SASEGT. V lost 3 bases to trimming and J lost 4 bases; unmatched junction nucleotides: 7. This CDR3 has 17 amino acids. In nucleotides, the CDR3 is TGTGCCAGCAGTGATTGGGGCGGGACAGGGGGCACCGGGGAGCTGTTTTTT. It encodes CASSDWGGTGGTGELFF.

V is TRBV11-3 and J is TRBJ2-1; 7 positions match TRBD2. The germline V gene has CDR1 SGHNT and CDR2 YENEEA. V shed 4 bases, J shed 4 bases, and the junction held 13 bases outside the gene matches. This CDR3 comprises 17 residues. The CDR3 DNA sequence: TGTGCCAGCAGCTCACTCTCCACTAGCGCCGGATACAATGAGCAGTTCTTC. It is translated as CASSSLSTSAGYNEQFF.

The chain uses TRBV7-8 and TRBJ2-3; 13 bases are a match to TRBD2. The V segment lost 5 bases and the J segment 6 bases; nucleotides outside the gene matches: 5. CDR1 is SGHVS and CDR2 is FQNEAQ in the germline V gene. The CDR3 is 15 residues long. This CDR3 is CASSLGTSGTDTQYF. The CDR3, as DNA: TGTGCCAGCAGCCTAGGGACTAGCGGGACGGATACGCAGTATTTT.

The V call is TRBV24-1, the J call TRBJ2-3; 8 bases line up with TRBD1. Germline CDR1 KGHDR, CDR2 SFDVKD. With V trimmed by 4 bases and J by 0 bases, 8 bases remained unmatched. The CDR3 is made up of 17 amino acids. CDR3 sequence reads: CATSDPTGAMSTDTQYF. As DNA, the CDR3 is TGTGCCACCAGTGACCCGACAGGGGCTATGAGCACAGATACGCAGTATTTT.

A remark on this clone: Compared with germline, one end of the junction differs, possibly owing to a read error. The V and J genes are TRBV29-1 and TRBJ2-1; D might be TRBD1 or TRBD2, each matching 5 bases. The V gene's germline CDR1 is SQVTM and CDR2 ANQGSEA. The CDR3 covers 14 residues. The CDR3 loop is CSSWAGDGYNEQFF. Written as DNA, the CDR3 is TGTTCTAGTTGGGCCGGGGACGGCTACAATGAGCAGTTCTTC.

The rearrangement joins TRBV24-1 to TRBJ2-1; 7 bases are a match to TRBD2. The germline V gene has CDR1 KGHDR and CDR2 SFDVKD. The junction had 8 bases not matched to a gene; V was cut back by 3 bases and J by 4 bases. This CDR3 has 16 residues. Written as DNA, the CDR3 is TGTGCCACCAGTGATGGGGCCTCTAGCGGATACAATGAGCAGTTCTTC. This codes for CATSDGASSGYNEQFF.

The V and J genes are TRBV30 and TRBJ1-2; D possibly corresponds to TRBD1 (5 bases). The CDR3 covers 12 residues. Germline-derived CDR1 and CDR2 are GTSNPN and SVGIG (reference sequence). The ends were cut back, 5 bases at V and 8 bases at J, with 15 bases in the middle. The CDR3 sequence: CAWSGAMRGYTF. Here the CDR3 DNA reads TGTGCCTGGTCTGGGGCCATGCGGGGCTACACCTTC.

V gene TRBV4-1 combines with J gene TRBJ2-1; 10 bases are a match to TRBD2. V trimming: 3 bases; J trimming: 0 bases; junction bases outside the gene matches: 14. Germline V gives CDR1 MGHRA, CDR2 YSYEKL. The CDR3 runs 20 residues. In DNA form, the CDR3 reads TGCGCCAGCAGCCACAGAGGGGCTAGCGGGGGCCCCCGCTCCTACAATGAGCAGTTCTTC. Its translation is CASSHRGASGGPRSYNEQFF.